The 21 T cell receptor beta chains below come from one sample, sequenced in a study of CD8+ T cells in alopecia areata (dated by TCRdb to the late 2010s). The library was prepared using the immunoSEQ multiplex PCR assay. To provide template for TCR sequencing, every sample had RNA extracted and reverse transcribed into cDNA. TCRdb limited this immuneACCESS table to in-frame rearrangements with V and J called. A share of clones is missing; checked studies link under half to unresolved V genes, and the rest is unexplained. The table for this sample lists some 220,000 clones; less than 75% of them were counted only once. In total, the top ten clones hold around 1.5% of the sample. Explained via the paper, the time point label denotes: 4 weeks on oral tofacitinib. The intended sense of this specimen's treatment or condition label: oral pan-JAK inhibitor, 5-10 mg twice daily. Sample: CD4+ T cells sorted from blood, taken at week 4, from a patient treated with tofacitinib. These receptors originate from a human donor with alopecia areata.

The chain links TRBV7-2 to TRBJ2-7; TRBD2 matches at 12 bases. CDR3 length: 14 residues. Germline lookup yields CDR1 SGHTA and CDR2 FQGNSA. V trimming: 6 bases; J trimming: 1 base; junction bases outside the gene matches: 1. CDR3 residues: CASRLAGGSYEQYF. CDR3 nucleotides: TGTGCCAGCAGACTAGCGGGGGGATCCTACGAGCAGTACTTC.

The chain couples TRBV30 to TRBJ1-6; unclear D gene. Germline-derived CDR1 and CDR2 are GTSNPN and SVGIG (reference sequence). CDR3 size: 14 residues. Between the trimmed V and J ends, which lost 1 base and 6 bases, there was a span of 10 bases. The CDR3 loop reads CAWSEQTTNSPLHF. Written as DNA, the CDR3 is TGTGCCTGGAGTGAGCAGACGACTAATTCACCCCTCCACTTT. Combining the CDR3 with reference TRBV30 and TRBJ1-6 gives the whole variable domain SQTIHQWPATLVQPVGSPLSLECTVEGTSNPNLYWYRQAAGRGLQLLFYSVGIGQISSEVPQNLSASRPQDRQFILSSKKLLLSDSGFYLCAWSEQTTNSPLHFGNGTRLTVT.

In its sample, this clone was seen once. The CDR3 DNA reads as TGCAGCGTTGGGACACTGATCACCGGGGAGCTGTTTTTT. Protein: CSVGTLITGELFF. The chain is built from TRBV29-1 and TRBJ2-2; perhaps TRBD1 as D (5 bases). The CDR3 runs to 13 residues. Germline V gives CDR1 SQVTM, CDR2 ANQGSEA. V was clipped by 4 bases and J by 4 bases, with 10 bases between them.

This chain connects TRBV20-1 to TRBJ1-2; D call uncertain. Germline CDR1 is DFQATT and CDR2 is SNEGSKA (reference sequence). V was clipped by 6 bases and J by 12 bases, with 17 bases between them. The CDR3 length is 11 residues. CDR3 nucleotide sequence: TGCAGTGCCTCGAGGATGGGCGCCGACACCTTC. Residues: CSASRMGADTF.

The sample holds a few counts of this clone. This chain connects TRBV27 to TRBJ1-2, with D maybe TRBD1 (6 bases). The germline V and J ends were trimmed by 3 bases and 2 bases, with 13 bases remaining between them. Germline V gene lookup returns CDR1 MNHEY and CDR2 SMNVEV (reference sequence). The CDR3 runs to 15 residues. This chain's CDR3 is CASSLGGALNYGYTF. CDR3 sequence (DNA): TGTGCCAGCAGTTTGGGGGGGGCTCTCAACTATGGCTACACCTTC.

This clone was seen only a few times. DNA of the CDR3: TGCGCCAGCAGCCAAGATGGTCGGGGGTACGGTGCTGGCTACACCTTC. Encoded protein: CASSQDGRGYGAGYTF. The V gene is TRBV4-1, the J gene TRBJ1-2, with a tentative D call TRBD1 (5 bases). Germline CDR1 and CDR2: MGHRA and YSYEKL. This CDR3 has 16 residues. V lost 0 bases and J lost 7, with 18 bases in between.

This chain links TRBV5-1 with TRBJ1-2; possibly TRBD1 for D (6 bases). Trimming removed 6 bases at V and 8 bases at J, with 11 bases between. CDR1 is SGHRS and CDR2 is YFSETQ in the germline V gene. This CDR3 has 11 residues. DNA of the CDR3: TGCGCCAGCAACAGGGTAGGCGGCTACACCTTC. Its translation is CASNRVGGYTF.

The V and J genes are TRBV4-1 and TRBJ2-3; D gene ambiguous. This CDR3 has 13 amino acids. Germline V gene lookup returns CDR1 MGHRA and CDR2 YSYEKL. V was shortened by 0 bases and J by 5 bases, with 6 bases between the two germline ends. The CDR3 region is CASSQDQGDTQYF. CDR3 bases: TGCGCCAGCAGCCAAGATCAAGGAGATACGCAGTATTTT.

The genes are TRBV19 and TRBJ2-3; D is possibly TRBD2 (6 bases). With 4 bases removed from V and 2 bases from J, the gap between germline ends came to 13 bases. CDR3 length: 15 residues. Per germline, CDR1 LNHDA and CDR2 SQIVND (reference sequence). The CDR3 is CASSRGDTNTDTQYF. The CDR3 coding sequence is TGTGCCAGTAGTAGGGGGGATACCAACACAGATACGCAGTATTTT.

The chain carries TRBV15 and TRBJ1-2; no clear D gene. Germline V gives CDR1 LNHNV, CDR2 YYDKDF (reference sequence). V was trimmed by 0 bases and J by 8 bases, leaving 16 bases between them. There are 15 residues in the CDR3. In DNA, the CDR3 is TGTGCCACCAGCAGAGAACCACAGCCCGTGGAAGGCTACACCTTC. Protein: CATSREPQPVEGYTF.

This chain joins TRBV29-1 and TRBJ1-1; the D gene is possibly TRBD1 (6 bases). From germline, CDR1 is SQVTM and CDR2 ANQGSEA. The CDR3 loop spans 14 amino acids. The V gene lost 2 bases and the J gene lost 1 base, with 11 bases spanning the gap. CDR3 sequence: CSVEPRGGNTEAFF. The CDR3 bases are TGCAGCGTTGAACCCAGAGGGGGGAACACTGAAGCTTTCTTT.

In this sample, this clone turned up a few times. The V gene is TRBV29-1, the J gene TRBJ2-3; no definite D call. This CDR3 comprises 12 residues. The germline V gene encodes CDR1 SQVTM and CDR2 ANQGSEA. V shed 5 bases and J shed 4 bases, with 10 bases lying between them. CDR3: CSVSPRSDTQYF. CDR3 nucleotides: TGCAGCGTTTCTCCCCGGTCAGATACGCAGTATTTT.

Concerning this clone: This CDR3 is also generated by other DNA sequences in the sample. The chain carries TRBV29-1 and TRBJ2-3; the match to TRBD1 covers 8 bases. CDR1 and CDR2 from the germline V gene are SQVTM and ANQGSEA. This CDR3 contains 12 residues. V shed 6 bases and J 4 bases; nucleotides not matched to a gene: 3. The CDR3 bases are TGCAGCGTAGGACAGGGCCCAGATACGCAGTATTTT. Translating gives CSVGQGPDTQYF.

The V gene is TRBV10-3, the J gene TRBJ1-1; D might be TRBD1 (6 bases). The CDR3 extends over 14 amino acids. V gave up 5 bases and J gave up 1 base, with 11 bases separating them. In germline, CDR1 is ENHRY, CDR2 SYGVKD. The CDR3 is CAISTGTSNTEAFF. In DNA, the CDR3 is TGTGCCATCAGTACCGGGACATCGAACACTGAAGCTTTCTTT.

The V call is TRBV4-3, the J call TRBJ2-1; D possibly corresponds to TRBD2 (6 bases). The V gene lost 0 bases and the J gene lost 7 bases, with 10 bases spanning the gap. Germline V lookup: CDR1 LGHNA, CDR2 YSLEER. This CDR3 spans 14 amino acids. The CDR3 sequence is CASSQDSAGNEQFF. Written as DNA, the CDR3 is TGCGCCAGCAGCCAAGACTCGGCGGGGAATGAGCAGTTCTTC.

A single count supports this clone. CDR3 protein: CASSVRGGGELFF. The CDR3 DNA reads as TGTGCCAGCAGCGTAAGGGGTGGCGGGGAGCTGTTTTTT. The chain employs TRBV9 and TRBJ2-2, with a tentative D call TRBD1 (5 bases). The germline V gene has CDR1 SGDLS and CDR2 YYNGEE. The CDR3 loop spans 13 amino acids. V lost 1 base and J lost 7, with 8 bases in between.

This sequence joins TRBV4-1 and TRBJ2-7; 8 nucleotides agree with TRBD2. J was trimmed by 3 bases and V by 1 base; bases with no gene match: 8. The V gene's germline CDR1 is MGHRA and CDR2 YSYEKL. CDR3 length: 16 residues. CDR3 in DNA: TGCGCCAGCAGCCAAGCTACCGGGGGGGCTCTCTACGAGCAGTACTTC. It encodes CASSQATGGALYEQYF.

Concerning this clone: The sample contains more than one DNA sequence encoding this CDR3. V usage is TRBV30 and J usage is TRBJ1-4; D is uncertain. The CDR3 runs 12 residues. CDR1 and CDR2 from the germline V gene are GTSNPN and SVGIG (reference sequence). V was pared by 0 bases and J by 8 bases, with 7 bases between. Here the CDR3 reads CAWSVLGEKLFF. Written as DNA, the CDR3 is TGTGCCTGGAGTGTACTCGGGGAAAAACTGTTTTTT. Complete variable domain (other parts from reference TRBV30 and TRBJ1-4): SQTIHQWPATLVQPVGSPLSLECTVEGTSNPNLYWYRQAAGRGLQLLFYSVGIGQISSEVPQNLSASRPQDRQFILSSKKLLLSDSGFYLCAWSVLGEKLFFGSGTQLSVL.

J is TRBJ2-7 and V is TRBV23-1, with a tentative D call TRBD2 (5 bases). TRBV23-1 has ORF status, its function being uncertain. The germline V and J ends were trimmed by 10 bases and 7 bases, with 11 bases remaining between them. This CDR3 is 10 amino acids long. The CDR3 DNA reads as TGCGCCACCCTAGCCGTAGAGCAGTACTTC. Translation gives CATLAVEQYF.

The chain employs TRBV30 and TRBJ1-2, with D unresolved. CDR1 is GTSNPN, CDR2 SVGIG, per germline (reference sequence). V was cut by 0 bases and J by 0 bases, with 17 bases left in between. The CDR3 is made up of 17 amino acids. CDR3 DNA: TGTGCCTGGAGTGTACGGGCAGGAGTTTTAGCTAACTATGGCTACACCTTC. It yields the protein CAWSVRAGVLANYGYTF.

The V gene is TRBV30, the J gene TRBJ1-6; a weak D match, TRBD1 (5 bases). The germline CDR1 and CDR2 sequences are GTSNPN and SVGIG (reference sequence). This CDR3 spans 13 amino acids. V was shortened by 4 bases and J by 7 bases, with 11 bases between the two germline ends. The CDR3 DNA is TGTGCCTGGACGGGGGTCCAGAATTCACCCCTCCACTTT. It codes for CAWTGVQNSPLHF. Complete variable domain (other parts from reference TRBV30 and TRBJ1-6): SQTIHQWPATLVQPVGSPLSLECTVEGTSNPNLYWYRQAAGRGLQLLFYSVGIGQISSEVPQNLSASRPQDRQFILSSKKLLLSDSGFYLCAWTGVQNSPLHFGNGTRLTVT.